What follows is one T cell receptor beta chain and its context. Its target is not known. The germline V gene has CDR1 MNHEY and CDR2 SVGAGI. The CDR3 is made up of 13 amino acids. Trimming removed 6 bases at V and 7 bases at J, with 15 bases between. This entry comes from a study of cytomegalovirus exposure and HLA in healthy donors. Study-wide results and caveats: There were some 150 TCR beta chains listed as cytomegalovirus-associated.

Only in-frame clones appear in the TCRdb table, and some are missing; sequencing was by immunoSEQ multiplex PCR. The sample holds around 250,000 clones, about 92% seen once. The material sequenced was PBMCs. The TCR comes from a woman in her twenties or thirties in good health and CMV-seronegative. The rearrangement links TRBV6-5 to TRBJ1-2; D possibly corresponds to TRBD1 (5 bases). CDR3 in amino acids: CASSPNAGSGYTF. The CDR3 DNA follows: TGTGCCAGCAGCCCGAATGCAGGGAGTGGCTACACCTTC.